These 27 T cell receptor beta chains were sequenced from one sample in a study of T cells in tuberculosis. Sorting used thawed, overnight-rested PBMC stained with anti-CD3, a viability dye and GMM-loaded CD1B tetramer. C32 glucose monomycolate from Rhodococcus equi was loaded onto the CD1B tetramers. Sequencing was performed with immunoSEQ multiplex PCR; in TCRdb, only in-frame clones are kept and a portion is missing. The table lists roughly 61,000 clones, 70% to 90% of them singletons. The source material was CD1b-GMM tetramer-negative cells sorted from PBMCs. All receptors come from an adult woman with latent tuberculosis.

The chain combines TRBV7-3 with TRBJ2-5; 7 bases line up with TRBD2. Unmatched junction bases numbered 5, after V lost 5 bases and J lost 5 bases. Germline CDR1 and CDR2: SGHTA and FQGTGA. The length of the CDR3 is 13 residues. The CDR3 nucleotides read TGTGCCAGCAGCCAAGAGCGGGGTGAGACCCAGTACTTC. Amino acids: CASSQERGETQYF.

V gene TRBV13 combines with J gene TRBJ1-6; TRBD1 might be the D (6 bases). V lost 3 bases to trimming and J lost 9 bases, with 12 bases between them. Germline V gives CDR1 PRHDT, CDR2 FYEKMQ (reference sequence). The CDR3 is made up of 14 amino acids. The CDR3 spells CASSFIQGGSPLHF. Written as DNA, the CDR3 is TGTGCCAGCAGCTTCATACAGGGTGGTTCACCCCTCCACTTT.

The V and J genes are TRBV7-3 and TRBJ2-1; tentatively, D is TRBD1 (6 bases). The CDR3 length is 15 residues. V lost 2 bases to trimming and J lost 2 bases, with 10 bases between them. The germline V gene encodes CDR1 SGHTA and CDR2 FQGTGA. Here the CDR3 reads CASSLSTGTYNEQFF. In DNA form, the CDR3 reads TGTGCCAGCAGCTTATCCACAGGGACCTACAATGAGCAGTTCTTC. Full variable domain (outside the CDR3, taken from reference TRBV7-3 and TRBJ2-1): GAGVSQTPSNKVTEKGKYVELRCDPISGHTALYWYRQSLGQGPEFLIYFQGTGAADDSGLPNDRFFAVRPEGSVSTLKIQRTERGDSAVYLCASSLSTGTYNEQFFGPGTRLTVL.

The chain links TRBV27 to TRBJ2-3; 7 nucleotides line up with TRBD2. V trimming: 1 base; J trimming: 2 bases; junction bases outside the gene matches: 3. This CDR3 contains 15 residues. Germline CDR1 reads MNHEY; CDR2 reads SMNVEV (reference sequence). The CDR3 region is CASSLYAGVTDTQYF. The DNA for the CDR3 is TGTGCCAGCAGTTTATATGCGGGAGTCACAGATACGCAGTATTTT.

This sequence joins TRBV11-2 and TRBJ1-2; D unresolved. CDR3 size: 13 residues. From germline, CDR1 is SGHAT and CDR2 FQNNGV. With 5 bases removed from V and 4 bases from J, the gap between germline ends came to 11 bases. The CDR3 DNA sequence: TGTGCCAGCAGCCCGGAGACCGCCTATGGCTACACCTTC. It translates to CASSPETAYGYTF.

The chain employs TRBV18 and TRBJ2-5, with a weak D call TRBD1 (6 bases). Germline CDR1 KGHSH, CDR2 LQKENI. The CDR3 loop spans 17 amino acids. V was clipped by 4 bases and J by 9 bases, with 27 bases between them. The CDR3 DNA sequence: TGTGCCAGCTCACGGAGCGGCGCAGGTCAGGGGCCTCGAGCCCAGTACTTC. This codes for CASSRSGAGQGPRAQYF.

This chain joins TRBV9 and TRBJ2-2; D might be TRBD2 (6 bases). Germline CDR1 reads SGDLS; CDR2 reads YYNGEE. The CDR3 has 16 amino acids. With 1 base removed from V and 2 bases from J, the gap between germline ends came to 12 bases. CDR3 loop: CASSVSGSGNTGELFF. The CDR3 DNA is TGTGCCAGCAGCGTATCCGGGAGTGGTAACACCGGGGAGCTGTTTTTT. Full variable domain (rest looked up from reference TRBV9 and TRBJ2-2): DSGVTQTPKHLITATGQRVTLRCSPRSGDLSVYWYQQSLDQGLQFLIQYYNGEERAKGNILERFSAQQFPDLHSELNLSSLELGDSALYFCASSVSGSGNTGELFFGEGSRLTVL.

The chain uses TRBV7-6 and TRBJ1-4; 7 nucleotides align to TRBD1. V lost 2 bases and J lost 7; bases outside the gene matches: 7. The CDR3 is made up of 15 amino acids. Per the germline V gene, CDR1 is SGHVS and CDR2 is FNYEAQ. The chain's CDR3 is CASSLTDREGEKLFF. CDR3 coding DNA: TGTGCCAGCAGCTTAACTGACAGGGAAGGTGAAAAACTGTTTTTT.

The chain couples TRBV6-6 to TRBJ2-7; D gene unclear. In germline, CDR1 is MNHNY, CDR2 SVGAGI (reference sequence). The CDR3 has 12 amino acids. V gave up 8 bases and J gave up 3 bases, with 11 bases separating them. The DNA of the CDR3 is TGTGCCAGCGCGACTCCAAGCTACGAGCAGTACTTC. Translating it yields CASATPSYEQYF.

This chain joins TRBV19 and TRBJ2-7; D unresolved. The V and J ends lost 8 bases and 0 bases respectively, with 11 bases between them. There are 13 residues in the CDR3. In germline, CDR1 is LNHDA, CDR2 SQIVND (reference sequence). CDR3: CASSTISSYEQYF. CDR3 coding DNA: TGTGCCAGTTCGACAATCAGCTCCTACGAGCAGTACTTC.

This chain uses TRBV9 with TRBJ2-1; 8 bases are a match to TRBD2. The CDR3 is 15 amino acids. CDR1 SGDLS and CDR2 YYNGEE come from the germline V gene. V gave up 0 bases and J gave up 4 bases; unmatched junction bases: 3. In DNA, the CDR3 is TGTGCCAGCAGCGTAGTTAGCGGGACTTACAATGAGCAGTTCTTC. It translates to CASSVVSGTYNEQFF.

The CDR3 region is CASREQGTYGYTF. For the CDR3, the DNA is TGTGCCAGCAGGGAACAGGGTACCTATGGCTACACCTTC. This chain connects TRBV7-2 to TRBJ1-2; TRBD1 might be the D (6 bases). Germline CDR1 is SGHTA and CDR2 is FQGNSA. Trimming removed 6 bases from V and 4 bases from J, with 12 bases in between. The CDR3 length is 13 residues.

The chain joins TRBV5-1 to TRBJ1-1; perhaps TRBD1 as D (6 bases). Trimming stripped 0 bases from V and 1 base from J, with 7 bases between. Germline V lookup: CDR1 SGHRS, CDR2 YFSETQ. CDR3 length equals 14 residues. CDR3: CASSLGGGNTEAFF. The CDR3 bases are TGCGCCAGCAGCTTGGGAGGGGGGAACACTGAAGCTTTCTTT.

The CDR3 DNA is TGCGCCAGCAGTCCCCACGTGGGACAGGGTTTTCTGCCCCAGCATTTT. Protein sequence: CASSPHVGQGFLPQHF. The V and J genes are TRBV23-1 and TRBJ1-5; 9 bases are a match to TRBD1. TRBV23-1 is flagged as an ORF with uncertain function. The ends lost 4 bases at V and 9 bases at J; junction bases unmatched: 13. The CDR3 is 16 residues long.

The chain has TRBV5-1 and TRBJ2-3, with D possibly TRBD1 on 5 matching bases. Trimming took off 3 bases at V and 1 base at J, with 9 bases between the two ends. The CDR3 sequence is 14 residues long. Germline-derived CDR1 and CDR2 are SGHRS and YFSETQ. CDR3 protein: CASSWVQGTDTQYF. CDR3 bases: TGCGCCAGCAGCTGGGTACAGGGCACAGATACGCAGTATTTT.

V gene TRBV7-6 combines with J gene TRBJ2-7; 7 positions match TRBD2. V shed 5 bases and J 6 bases; nucleotides not matched to a gene: 7. There are 13 residues in the CDR3. Germline CDR1 and CDR2: SGHVS and FNYEAQ. CDR3 sequence reads: CASSPYGGSEQYF. Here the CDR3 DNA reads TGTGCCAGCAGCCCCTACGGGGGGAGCGAGCAGTACTTC.

The chain recombines TRBV14 with TRBJ1-2; D might be TRBD1 (6 bases). In germline, CDR1 is SGHDN, CDR2 FVKESK. The V gene lost 1 base and the J gene lost 5 bases, with 14 bases spanning the gap. This CDR3 contains 15 residues. Here the CDR3 reads CASSQARGGIYGYTF. The CDR3 DNA is TGTGCCAGCAGCCAAGCGAGGGGGGGAATTTATGGCTACACCTTC.

This clone was counted a single time. V is TRBV7-2 and J is TRBJ2-7, with 8 bases matching TRBD2. With V trimmed by 1 base and J by 2 bases, 10 bases remained unmatched. The length of the CDR3 is 17 residues. Germline V gene lookup returns CDR1 SGHTA and CDR2 FQGNSA. In DNA, the CDR3 is TGTGCCAGCAGCTTAGGGTTTAGCGGGGCGATTACCTACGAGCAGTACTTC. Translation: CASSLGFSGAITYEQYF.

This clone was seen a few times. The gene calls are TRBV7-9 and TRBJ2-7, with TRBD2 identical over 7 bases. The CDR3 runs to 12 residues. V lost 5 bases, J lost 5 bases, and 3 bases stayed unmatched. Germline lookup yields CDR1 SEHNR and CDR2 FQNEAQ (reference sequence). The CDR3 protein is CASSNAGDEQYF. CDR3 DNA sequence: TGTGCCAGCAGCAATGCGGGGGACGAGCAGTACTTC. Together with reference TRBV7-9 and TRBJ2-7, the CDR3 gives the full variable domain: DTGVSQNPRHKITKRGQNVTFRCDPISEHNRLYWYRQTLGQGPEFLTYFQNEAQLEKSRLLSDRFSAERPKGSFSTLEIQRTEQGDSAMYLCASSNAGDEQYFGPGTRLTVT.

Notes on this clone: This sample also contains other DNA sequences that code for the same CDR3. The chain links TRBV10-3 to TRBJ1-1; D call uncertain. Between the trimmed V and J ends, which lost 4 bases and 1 base, there was a span of 16 bases. The CDR3 covers 16 residues. Germline V gene lookup returns CDR1 ENHRY and CDR2 SYGVKD. CDR3 sequence reads: CAISGELRAGNTEAFF. The CDR3 DNA follows: TGTGCCATCAGTGGTGAGTTGCGGGCAGGGAACACTGAAGCTTTCTTT.

The rearrangement links TRBV5-6 to TRBJ1-1; the D gene is possibly TRBD1 (5 bases). V was shortened by 5 bases and J by 6 bases, with 20 bases between the two germline ends. The CDR3 is 15 amino acids. The germline CDR1 and CDR2 sequences are SGHDT and YYEEEE. This chain's CDR3 is CASRPNGGVPSEAFF. The CDR3 DNA is TGTGCCAGCAGACCGAACGGGGGGGTTCCCTCTGAAGCTTTCTTT.

The chain uses TRBV10-2 and TRBJ2-2; 9 bases match TRBD1. Germline assignment: CDR1 WSHSY and CDR2 SAAADI. The CDR3 consists of 15 residues. Trimming at V came to 1 base and at J to 3 bases, leaving 0 bases not matched to a gene. The CDR3 nucleotides are TGCGCCAGCAGTGAGTGGACAGGGGACACCGGGGAGCTGTTTTTT. Translation: CASSEWTGDTGELFF.

V and J are TRBV6-1 and TRBJ1-4, with D uncertain. Between the trimmed V and J ends, which lost 8 bases and 3 bases, there was a span of 16 bases. Germline loops: CDR1 MNHNS, CDR2 SASEGT. The CDR3 has 15 amino acids. CDR3 region: CASAWQEGSNEKLFF. CDR3 DNA: TGTGCCAGCGCTTGGCAGGAGGGCTCTAATGAAAAACTGTTTTTT.

CDR3 nucleotide sequence: TGTGCCAGCAGCTTAGGTAGCGACAGGGGGTCGGGCTACACCTTC. Protein product: CASSLGSDRGSGYTF. This chain joins TRBV7-2 and TRBJ1-2; 9 nucleotides agree with TRBD1. Trimming took 1 base from V and 8 from J; bases not matched to a gene: 8. From germline, CDR1 is SGHTA and CDR2 FQGNSA. The CDR3 loop spans 15 amino acids. Based on the CDR3 plus reference TRBV7-2 and TRBJ1-2, the full variable domain is GAGVSQSPSNKVTEKGKDVELRCDPISGHTALYWYRQSLGQGLEFLIYFQGNSAPDKSGLPSDRFSAERTGGSVSTLTIQRTQQEDSAVYLCASSLGSDRGSGYTFGSGTRLTVV.

The J gene is TRBJ1-1, the V gene TRBV28; D uncertain. Germline loops: CDR1 MDHEN, CDR2 SYDVKM. The germline V and J ends were trimmed by 2 bases and 3 bases, with 4 bases remaining between them. The CDR3 sequence is 12 residues long. The CDR3 spells CASSLQYTEAFF. The CDR3 DNA reads TGTGCCAGCAGTTTACAGTACACTGAAGCTTTCTTT.

The V and J genes are TRBV7-2 and TRBJ2-5; perhaps TRBD2 as D (5 bases). This CDR3 is built from 13 residues. The germline V and J ends were trimmed by 6 bases and 1 base, with 9 bases remaining between them. Germline CDR1 and CDR2: SGHTA and FQGNSA. The CDR3 loop reads CASSPRGQETQYF. The DNA of the CDR3 is TGTGCCAGCAGTCCACGGGGCCAAGAGACCCAGTACTTC.

The CDR3 DNA reads as TGTGCCAGCAGCCCCGGGACAGGGGTCTTCCACGAGCAGTACTTC. Its translation is CASSPGTGVFHEQYF. J is TRBJ2-7 and V is TRBV7-2; 10 nucleotides agree with TRBD1. The germline V gene has CDR1 SGHTA and CDR2 FQGNSA. V was pared by 5 bases and J by 5 bases, with 9 bases of the junction left unmatched. This CDR3 comprises 15 residues.